This T cell receptor (beta chain) is from a study of shared clonotypes between healthy human individuals. Turning to the study itself: Ranging from 18 to 49 in age, donors were a couple of women and three men.

CDR3 length: 15 amino acids. Germline assignment: CDR1 MDHEN and CDR2 SYDVKM. The ends were cut back, 0 bases at V and 3 bases at J, with 10 bases in the middle. Measured with immunoSEQ multiplex PCR; TCRdb has only the in-frame clones, and not every one. The sample yields around 79,000 clones, 62% seen once. The clonotype was recovered from a man aged 25 to 40 in good health. This chain joins TRBV28 and TRBJ2-3; D gene uncertain. Sequenced input: memory CD8+ T cells sorted from blood. Noted subset: CD45RO+ cells pooled with CCR7-negative TemRA cells. CDR3 in DNA: TGTGCCAGCAGTTTATGGGAAGAATCTACAGATACGCAGTATTTT. Protein product: CASSLWEESTDTQYF.